The 2 T cell receptor beta chains below all came from one sample that was sequenced in a study of blood T cells in healthy people across ages. PCR was performed a second time for roughly 7 to 11 cycles using a sample-barcoded 5' primer and a J-beta primer mix. TCRdb re-analysed the 5' RACE reads in MiXCR, keeping a single row per CDR3 protein. The sample includes over 600,000 distinct CDR3 sequences, roughly two fifths of them seen just once. Sequenced: blood. These receptors were obtained from a man older than 75 in good health.

In its sample, this clonotype was seen many times. The gene calls are TRBV7-2 and TRBJ2-7; D possibly uses TRBD1 or TRBD2 (6 bases each). The V gene lost 0 bases and the J gene lost 0 bases, with 24 bases spanning the gap. The CDR3 length is 20 residues. Germline V lookup: CDR1 SGHTA, CDR2 FQGNSA. CDR3 in DNA: TGTGCCAGCAGCTTAGCGATCTCGGGGGCGCGAAAGCTAGGCTCCTACGAGCAGTACTTC. This encodes CASSLAISGARKLGSYEQYF.

The chain is built from TRBV12-5 and TRBJ2-1; perhaps TRBD1 as D (5 bases). Germline V gene lookup returns CDR1 LGHNT and CDR2 FRNRAP. This CDR3 comprises 15 residues. V was cut by 3 bases and J by 0 bases, with 9 bases left in between. The DNA for the CDR3 is TGTGCTAGTGGTTTTCACAGGAGCTCCTACAATGAGCAGTTCTTC. The encoded protein is CASGFHRSSYNEQFF.